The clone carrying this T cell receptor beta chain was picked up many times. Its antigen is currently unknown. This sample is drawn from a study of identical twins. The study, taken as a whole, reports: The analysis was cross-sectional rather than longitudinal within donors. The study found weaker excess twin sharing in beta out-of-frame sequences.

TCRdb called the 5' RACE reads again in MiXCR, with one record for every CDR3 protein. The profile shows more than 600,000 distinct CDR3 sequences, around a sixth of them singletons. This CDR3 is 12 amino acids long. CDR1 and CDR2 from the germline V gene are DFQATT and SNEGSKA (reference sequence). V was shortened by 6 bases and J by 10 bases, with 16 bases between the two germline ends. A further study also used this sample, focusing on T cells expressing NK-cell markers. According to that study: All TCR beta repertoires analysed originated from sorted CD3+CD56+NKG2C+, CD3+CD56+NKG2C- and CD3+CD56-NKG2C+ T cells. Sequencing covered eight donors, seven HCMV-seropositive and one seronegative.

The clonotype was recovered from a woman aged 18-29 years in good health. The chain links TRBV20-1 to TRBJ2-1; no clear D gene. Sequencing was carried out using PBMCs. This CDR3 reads CSAQEEMAEQFF. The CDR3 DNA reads TGCAGTGCCCAAGAGGAGATGGCGGAGCAGTTCTTC.